This passage covers 29 T cell receptor beta chains from one sample sequenced in a study of blood T cell repertoires in COVID-19. TCRdb's table, derived via immunoSEQ multiplex PCR, lists solely in-frame clones and lacks some. The sample lists 130,000 to 150,000 clones; around 85% were seen once. Input material: PBMCs or T cells enriched from blood (not recorded which). Receptors originate from a man in his forties or fifties who had recovered from COVID-19.

The CDR3: CASSYDRSLETQYF. The CDR3 bases are TGTGCCAGCAGTTACGACCGGAGTCTAGAGACCCAGTACTTC. V is TRBV6-2 or TRBV6-3 and J is TRBJ2-5; D gene ambiguous. The V gene lost 2 bases and the J gene lost 4 bases, with 11 bases spanning the gap. The CDR3 contains 14 residues. Looked up from germline, CDR1 is MNHEY and CDR2 is SVGEGT.

J is TRBJ1-2 and V is TRBV7-2, with 10 positions matching TRBD1. The CDR3 has 14 residues. The germline gives CDR1 SGHTA, CDR2 FQGNSA. V gave up 2 bases and J gave up 8 bases; unmatched junction bases: 5. The CDR3: CASSLLGQGGGYTF. CDR3 DNA: TGTGCCAGCAGCTTACTAGGACAGGGGGGAGGCTACACCTTC.

V and J are TRBV19 and TRBJ1-5; a possible D gene is TRBD1 (6 bases). The germline gives CDR1 LNHDA, CDR2 SQIVND (reference sequence). Trimming left V 1 base short and J 0 bases short, with 10 bases between. This CDR3 contains 16 residues. CDR3 DNA sequence: TGTGCCAGTAGTATAGCGGGCAGGGGTAGCAATCAGCCCCAGCATTTT. It is translated as CASSIAGRGSNQPQHF.

The chain combines TRBV28 with TRBJ1-5; tentative D call: TRBD1 (5 bases). V was clipped by 8 bases and J by 0 bases, with 17 bases between them. Per germline, CDR1 MDHEN and CDR2 SYDVKM. The CDR3 consists of 16 residues. The CDR3 region has the DNA TGTGCCAGCCGCTTCGGGGGGAAGACTAGCAATCAGCCCCAGCATTTT. It specifies CASRFGGKTSNQPQHF.

The gene calls are TRBV19 and TRBJ1-1; maybe TRBD1 (6 bases). The V end lost 3 bases, the J end lost 0 bases, and 20 bases lay between the germline ends. Germline lookup yields CDR1 LNHDA and CDR2 SQIVND (reference sequence). This CDR3 spans 18 amino acids. This chain's CDR3 is CASSILGQSFTMNTEAFF. The CDR3 DNA reads TGTGCCAGTAGTATCCTAGGACAGTCCTTTACAATGAACACTGAAGCTTTCTTT.

The chain joins TRBV9 to TRBJ1-1; D call uncertain. The CDR3 has 14 amino acids. Germline assignment: CDR1 SGDLS and CDR2 YYNGEE. V lost 4 bases, J lost 5 bases, and 15 bases lay in between. This CDR3 reads CASSPENRRTEAFF. CDR3 nucleotide sequence: TGTGCCAGCAGCCCAGAGAATCGGAGAACTGAAGCTTTCTTT.

This clone was recorded only once. This rearrangement joins TRBV5-4 to TRBJ1-1, with 7 bases matching TRBD1. After removal of 0 bases from V and 0 bases from J, the junction contained 2 bases not matched to a gene. CDR1 is SGHNT and CDR2 is YYREEE in the germline V gene (reference sequence). The CDR3 contains 15 residues. CDR3 in amino acids: CASSLVDRMNTEAFF. The CDR3 bases are TGTGCCAGCAGCTTGGTGGACAGGATGAACACTGAAGCTTTCTTT. Using reference TRBV5-4 and TRBJ1-1 for the parts outside the CDR3, the full variable domain is ETGVTQSPTHLIKTRGQQVTLRCSSQSGHNTVSWYQQALGQGPQFIFQYYREEENGRGNFPPRFSGLQFPNYSSELNVNALELDDSALYLCASSLVDRMNTEAFFGQGTRLTVV.

The rearrangement uses TRBV30 and TRBJ1-6, with D maybe TRBD1 (6 bases). Germline-derived CDR1 and CDR2 are GTSNPN and SVGIG (reference sequence). V was clipped by 0 bases and J by 5 bases, with 14 bases between them. The CDR3 has 16 amino acids. The CDR3 spells CAWSVQGKWDNSPLHF. CDR3 DNA sequence: TGTGCCTGGAGTGTACAGGGTAAATGGGATAATTCACCCCTCCACTTT.

The J gene is TRBJ2-1, the V gene TRBV28; no clear D gene. Trimming pared 7 bases from V and 6 bases from J, leaving 10 bases between. Germline CDR1 is MDHEN and CDR2 is SYDVKM. The CDR3 is 12 residues long. CDR3 protein: CASMSSSNEQFF. The CDR3, as DNA: TGTGCCAGCATGTCGTCGTCCAATGAGCAGTTCTTC.

This rearrangement joins TRBV7-2 to TRBJ2-1; 9 bases match TRBD2. The length of the CDR3 is 17 residues. The trim removed 5 bases at V and 6 bases at J, leaving 14 bases unmatched. The V gene's germline CDR1 is SGHTA and CDR2 FQGNSA. The CDR3 spells CASSLPSGVGLGNEQFF. The DNA of the CDR3 is TGTGCCAGCAGCCTGCCTAGCGGGGTCGGTTTGGGCAATGAGCAGTTCTTC.

The chain has TRBV28 and TRBJ2-7; D not resolved. Trimming shortened V by 2 bases and J by 3 bases, and 5 bases separated the two germline ends. Germline V gives CDR1 MDHEN, CDR2 SYDVKM. The CDR3 totals 12 residues. This CDR3 reads CASSLPGYEQYF. The CDR3 DNA reads as TGTGCCAGCAGTTTACCAGGCTACGAGCAGTACTTC.

CDR3 sequence: CASSLGGQWGYTF. The CDR3, as DNA: TGTGCCAGCAGTTTAGGGGGGCAGTGGGGCTACACCTTC. The chain couples TRBV12-3 or TRBV12-4 to TRBJ1-2; tentatively, D is TRBD1 (6 bases). Trimming removed 1 base at V and 8 bases at J, with 11 bases between. This CDR3 is 13 amino acids long.

The chain couples TRBV7-2 to TRBJ2-7; TRBD1 matches 10 bases. CDR3 length equals 15 residues. The germline V gene has CDR1 SGHTA and CDR2 FQGNSA. V dropped 0 bases and J dropped 4; count of bases not matched to a gene: 3. Written as DNA, the CDR3 is TGTGCCAGCAGCTTAGCCGGGACAGGGGAATACGAGCAGTACTTC. Its translation is CASSLAGTGEYEQYF.

This chain uses TRBV4-3 with TRBJ1-4; D uncertain. CDR1 is LGHNA and CDR2 is YSLEER in the germline V gene. The CDR3 runs to 18 residues. V gave up 1 base and J gave up 0 bases, with 15 bases separating them. The CDR3 region is CASSQALGRGSTNEKLFF. CDR3 DNA sequence: TGCGCCAGCAGCCAAGCTTTGGGCCGTGGGTCAACTAATGAAAAACTGTTTTTT.

This chain links TRBV20-1 with TRBJ2-7; 12 nucleotides agree with TRBD2. V lost 3 bases and J lost 9; bases outside the gene matches: 15. Germline V gene lookup returns CDR1 DFQATT and CDR2 SNEGSKA (reference sequence). CDR3 length: 16 amino acids. This CDR3 is CSASSSGGGRGPLQYF. The CDR3 DNA reads TGCAGTGCTAGTTCTAGCGGGGGGGGCCGAGGCCCCCTGCAGTACTTC.

The chain combines TRBV6-1 with TRBJ2-5; TRBD2 matches at 11 bases. There are 16 residues in the CDR3. Per the germline V gene, CDR1 is MNHNS and CDR2 is SASEGT. V lost 3 bases and J lost 5; bases outside the gene matches: 8. The CDR3 loop is CASSDVGTSGTETQYF. In DNA form, the CDR3 reads TGTGCCAGCAGTGATGTAGGGACTAGCGGTACTGAGACCCAGTACTTC.

The chain carries TRBV4-3 and TRBJ2-3, with unresolved D. The length of the CDR3 is 13 residues. Germline CDR1 reads LGHNA; CDR2 reads YSLEER. V was clipped by 0 bases and J by 2 bases, with 3 bases between them. The CDR3 DNA follows: TGCGCCAGCAGCCAAGACTTCACAGATACGCAGTATTTT. Its translation: CASSQDFTDTQYF.

The chain links TRBV18 to TRBJ1-5, with a weak D call TRBD1 (6 bases). Germline CDR1 reads KGHSH; CDR2 reads LQKENI. V was trimmed by 4 bases and J by 6 bases, leaving 16 bases between them. The CDR3 sequence is 15 residues long. For the CDR3, the DNA is TGTGCCAGCTCACGGATCAGGGGAGAGGGTCAGCCCCAGCATTTT. Protein product: CASSRIRGEGQPQHF.

This chain uses TRBV28 with TRBJ1-5; the D gene is possibly TRBD1 (5 bases). The CDR3 is 15 residues long. The V end lost 6 bases, the J end lost 4 bases, and 16 bases lay between the germline ends. Germline lookup yields CDR1 MDHEN and CDR2 SYDVKM. CDR3 nucleotides: TGTGCCAGCAGCCCGAAGGGCGGGGGAAATCAGCCCCAGCATTTT. Amino acids: CASSPKGGGNQPQHF.

A single count supports this clone. V is TRBV28 and J is TRBJ1-2; 7 bases are shared with TRBD1. The germline gives CDR1 MDHEN, CDR2 SYDVKM. The CDR3 loop spans 15 amino acids. Trimming at V came to 5 bases and at J to 7 bases, leaving 13 bases not matched to a gene. The CDR3, as DNA: TGTGCCAGCAGTCCTAACAGGGGATGGGGGACTGGCTACACCTTC. Encoded protein: CASSPNRGWGTGYTF.

This chain uses TRBV19 with TRBJ2-7; D not certain. The germline gives CDR1 LNHDA, CDR2 SQIVND (reference sequence). The CDR3 has 12 amino acids. Trimming removed 4 bases from V and 3 bases from J, with 7 bases in between. The chain's CDR3 is CASSRSNYEQYF. The CDR3 DNA reads as TGTGCCAGTAGTAGGAGCAACTACGAGCAGTACTTC.

This rearrangement joins TRBV18 to TRBJ1-2, with 7 positions matching TRBD1. CDR1 is KGHSH, CDR2 LQKENI, per germline. J lost 0 bases, V lost 2 bases, and 6 bases had no gene match. The CDR3 sequence is 16 residues long. As DNA, the CDR3 is TGTGCCAGCTCACCAGCCGACAGGGCCGCTAACTATGGCTACACCTTC. Protein sequence: CASSPADRAANYGYTF.

V is TRBV6-2 or TRBV6-3 and J is TRBJ2-7; D is perhaps TRBD1 (6 bases). V lost 2 bases and J lost 4, with 12 bases in between. There are 14 residues in the CDR3. The germline gives CDR1 MNHEY, CDR2 SVGEGT. CDR3 region: CASSYGGFMYEQYF. The DNA for the CDR3 is TGTGCCAGCAGTTACGGGGGCTTTATGTACGAGCAGTACTTC.

The chain recombines TRBV11-1 with TRBJ2-1; tentative D call: TRBD1 (6 bases). Germline loops: CDR1 SGHAT, CDR2 FQDESV (reference sequence). Trimming took 5 bases from V and 12 from J, leaving 14 bases between them. The CDR3 is 12 residues long. CDR3 DNA sequence: TGTGCCAGCAGCAACCCGGGACAAGGGCAGTTCTTC. It yields the protein CASSNPGQGQFF.

The gene calls are TRBV6-5 and TRBJ2-5; 7 positions match TRBD1. CDR1 and CDR2 from the germline V gene are MNHEY and SVGAGI. The CDR3 extends over 13 amino acids. J was trimmed by 2 bases and V by 5 bases; bases with no gene match: 2. CDR3 region: CASSQGVQETQYF. The CDR3, as DNA: TGTGCCAGCAGTCAGGGGGTACAAGAGACCCAGTACTTC.

J is TRBJ2-3 and V is TRBV7-9; D is unresolved. The CDR3 sequence is 13 residues long. V was cut by 4 bases and J by 5 bases, with 10 bases left in between. Germline lookup yields CDR1 SEHNR and CDR2 FQNEAQ (reference sequence). CDR3 sequence reads: CASSSSGLDTQYF. DNA for the CDR3: TGTGCCAGCAGCTCCTCCGGGTTAGATACGCAGTATTTT.

The chain uses TRBV2 and TRBJ2-3, with D possibly matching TRBD2 (6 bases). From germline, CDR1 is SNHLY and CDR2 FYNNEI. This CDR3 is 14 amino acids long. The ends were cut back, 5 bases at V and 4 bases at J, with 13 bases in the middle. CDR3 nucleotide sequence: TGTGCCAGCAGTCGACTAGTGAGTGCAGATACGCAGTATTTT. This sequence encodes CASSRLVSADTQYF.

The chain employs TRBV30 and TRBJ2-7; 16 nucleotides agree with TRBD2. Unmatched junction bases numbered 10, after V lost 3 bases and J lost 2 bases. Per germline, CDR1 GTSNPN and CDR2 SVGIG (reference sequence). The CDR3 consists of 18 residues. The CDR3 loop reads CAWRKSGLAGGSTYEQYF. CDR3 bases: TGTGCCTGGAGGAAGTCGGGACTAGCGGGGGGGAGCACCTACGAGCAGTACTTC.

The chain uses TRBV9 and TRBJ2-1, with 8 positions matching TRBD2. Germline V gene lookup returns CDR1 SGDLS and CDR2 YYNGEE. This CDR3 spans 15 amino acids. Trimming removed 0 bases from V and 6 bases from J; junction bases left unmatched: 5. The CDR3 here is CASSVVGGAGNEQFF. CDR3 bases: TGTGCCAGCAGCGTAGTCGGGGGGGCCGGCAATGAGCAGTTCTTC.